This T cell receptor (beta chain) originates from a study of blood T cell repertoires in COVID-19. Germline V gene sequence: CDR1 SNHLY, CDR2 FYNNEI. Trimming stripped 3 bases from V and 4 bases from J, with 10 bases between. This CDR3 contains 15 residues. TCRdb keeps only in-frame clones here, not all; method: immunoSEQ multiplex PCR. The sample lists around 180,000 clones; 75% to 85% were seen once. This TCR was sampled from a human donor in a cohort sampled during active COVID-19. The gene calls are TRBV2 and TRBJ2-6; D not certain. The sequenced material came from peripheral blood. CDR3 DNA sequence: TGTGCCAGCAGTGAGGCGGAAGGAGGGGCCAACGTCCTGACTTTC. Protein product: CASSEAEGGANVLTF.